Sequencing of this T cell receptor beta chain was carried out in a study of cytomegalovirus exposure and HLA in healthy donors. The CDR3 sequence is 16 residues long. CDR1 KGHSH and CDR2 LQKENI come from the germline V gene. V dropped 6 bases and J dropped 6; count of bases not matched to a gene: 13. This table comes from immunoSEQ multiplex PCR, and its TCRdb copy is limited to in-frame clones, with some not included. The sample holds about 250,000 clones, around nine tenths seen once. The sequence was collected from a man aged 18 to 35 in good health and CMV-seronegative. This chain links TRBV18 with TRBJ1-5; 8 bases fit TRBD1. Material: PBMCs. CDR3 amino acids: CASSPAEGQGGQPQHF. DNA of the CDR3: TGTGCCAGCTCCCCGGCCGAAGGACAGGGAGGTCAGCCCCAGCATTTT. The entire variable domain, with the rest obtained from reference TRBV18 and TRBJ1-5, is as follows: NAGVMQNPRHLVRRRGQEARLRCSPMKGHSHVYWYRQLPEEGLKFMVYLQKENIIDESGMPKERFSAEFPKEGPSILRIQQVVRGDSAAYFCASSPAEGQGGQPQHFGDGTRLSIL.